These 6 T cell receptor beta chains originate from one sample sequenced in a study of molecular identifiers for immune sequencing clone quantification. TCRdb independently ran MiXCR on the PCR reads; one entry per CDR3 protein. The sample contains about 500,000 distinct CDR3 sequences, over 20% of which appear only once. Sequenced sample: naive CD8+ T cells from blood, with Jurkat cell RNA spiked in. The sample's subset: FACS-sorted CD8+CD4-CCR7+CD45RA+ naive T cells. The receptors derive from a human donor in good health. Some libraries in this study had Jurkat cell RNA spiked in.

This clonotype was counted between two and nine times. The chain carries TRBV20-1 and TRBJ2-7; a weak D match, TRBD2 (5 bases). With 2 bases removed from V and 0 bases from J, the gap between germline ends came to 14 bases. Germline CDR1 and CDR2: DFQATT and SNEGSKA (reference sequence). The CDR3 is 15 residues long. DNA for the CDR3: TGCAGTGCTAGACCCGGGATAGGGTTCTCCTACGAGCAGTACTTC. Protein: CSARPGIGFSYEQYF.

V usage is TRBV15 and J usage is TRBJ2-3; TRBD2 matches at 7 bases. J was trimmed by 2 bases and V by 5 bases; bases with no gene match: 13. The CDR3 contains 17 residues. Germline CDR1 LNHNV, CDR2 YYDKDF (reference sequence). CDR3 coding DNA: TGTGCCACCAGCCAAACCAGACTAGCTGAGGACACAGATACGCAGTATTTT. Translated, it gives CATSQTRLAEDTDTQYF.

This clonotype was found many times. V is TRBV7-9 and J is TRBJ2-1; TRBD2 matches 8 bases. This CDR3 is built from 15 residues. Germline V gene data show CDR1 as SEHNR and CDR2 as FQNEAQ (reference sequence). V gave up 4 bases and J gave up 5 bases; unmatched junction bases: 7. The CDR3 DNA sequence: TGTGCCAGCAGCTCTCCGACTAGCGAGAACAATGAGCAGTTCTTC. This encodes CASSSPTSENNEQFF.

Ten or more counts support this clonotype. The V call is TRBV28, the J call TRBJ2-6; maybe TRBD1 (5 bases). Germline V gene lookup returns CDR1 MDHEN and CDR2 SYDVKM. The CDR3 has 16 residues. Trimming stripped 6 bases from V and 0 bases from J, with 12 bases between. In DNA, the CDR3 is TGTGCCAGCAGCAAGACAGAAGACTCTGGGGCCAACGTCCTGACTTTC. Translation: CASSKTEDSGANVLTF.

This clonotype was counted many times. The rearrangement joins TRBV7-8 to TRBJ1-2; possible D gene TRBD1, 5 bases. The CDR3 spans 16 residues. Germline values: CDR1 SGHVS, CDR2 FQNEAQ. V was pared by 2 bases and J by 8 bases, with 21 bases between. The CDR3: CASSLFPDSAYSGYTF. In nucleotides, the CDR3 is TGTGCCAGCAGCTTATTCCCAGACAGTGCCTACTCCGGCTACACCTTC.

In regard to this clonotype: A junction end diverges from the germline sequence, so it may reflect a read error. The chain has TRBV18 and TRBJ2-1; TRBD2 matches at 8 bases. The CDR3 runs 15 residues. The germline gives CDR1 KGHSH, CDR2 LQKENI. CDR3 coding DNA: TGTGCCGGCTCACCGTCGGGAGGGTCCTACAATGAGCAGTTCTTC. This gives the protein CAGSPSGGSYNEQFF.